This TCR beta chain is from a study of immune evolution from preneoplasia to lung adenocarcinoma. Study-wide results and caveats: Top clone frequencies peaked in normal lung, apparently declining through invasive adenocarcinoma. Clonality was highest in normal lung, lower in later-stage lesions apparently.

Sequencing was performed with immunoSEQ multiplex PCR; in TCRdb, only in-frame clones are kept and a portion is missing. The sample lists under 8,000 clones, approximately 80% occurring once. On this clone itself: Its specificity is unknown.

The TCR originated in a donor older than 65 with lung adenocarcinoma. The specimen sequenced was FFPE adjacent normal lung tissue.

This CDR3 is CASSLSGYEQYF. CDR3 sequence (DNA): TGTGCCAGCAGCCTTAGTGGGTACGAGCAGTACTTC. This rearrangement joins TRBV11-2 to TRBJ2-7; D uncertain. The germline V and J ends were trimmed by 5 bases and 4 bases, with 9 bases remaining between them. CDR3 length: 12 residues. CDR1 and CDR2 from the germline V gene are SGHAT and FQNNGV.